This is a list of T cell receptor beta chains from one sample in a study of T cells in Graves' hyperthyroidism and ophthalmopathy. TCRdb ran MiXCR on the multiplex PCR reads and lists one entry per CDR3 protein. The sample lists about 460,000 distinct CDR3 sequences, roughly 22% occurring once. The material sequenced was blood. These TCRs come from a woman between 65 and 79 years old with Graves' ophthalmopathy. CDR3s include the opening cysteine and the closing phenylalanine or tryptophan. D genes are given only for firm matches. Size is stated for part of the rows, as once, few or many counts, or as a class when the clone is expanded.

d_call: -
j_call: TRBJ1-2
cdr3_length: 11
v_call: TRBV19
clone_size: -
cdr3_nt: TGTGCCAGTAGCTTAAAGTGGGGCTACACCTTC
cdr3_aa: CASSLKWGYTF

d_call: -
j_call: TRBJ1-5
cdr3_length: 16
v_call: TRBV4-1
clone_size: -
cdr3_nt: TGCGCCAGCAGCCCAAAGTTTCTAGCAGGTTATCAGCCCCAGCATTTT
cdr3_aa: CASSPKFLAGYQPQHF

d_call: -
j_call: TRBJ2-5
cdr3_length: 13
v_call: TRBV12-3/TRBV12-4
clone_size: many
cdr3_nt: TGTGCCAGCACCTCGACGGACCAAGAGACCCAGTACTTC
cdr3_aa: CASTSTDQETQYF

d_call: -
j_call: TRBJ2-1
cdr3_length: 15
v_call: TRBV5-1
clone_size: -
cdr3_nt: TGCGCCAGCAGCTTGCGCAGGGACGTCCCCGGTGAGCAGTTCTTC
cdr3_aa: CASSLRRDVPGEQFF

d_call: TRBD1
j_call: TRBJ1-2
cdr3_length: 14
v_call: TRBV11-2
clone_size: -
cdr3_nt: TGTGCCAGCAGCGCCCTACAGGGGGCGGAAGGCTACACCTTC
cdr3_aa: CASSALQGAEGYTF

d_call: TRBD1
j_call: TRBJ1-1
cdr3_length: 14
v_call: TRBV2
clone_size: many
cdr3_nt: TGTGCCAGCACCTGGACAGGGGAAGTTGCTGAAGCTTTCTTT
cdr3_aa: CASTWTGEVAEAFF

d_call: -
j_call: TRBJ2-2
cdr3_length: 14
v_call: TRBV30
clone_size: -
cdr3_nt: TGTGCCTGGAGTCCCGACTGGAACACCGGGGAGCTGTTTTTT
cdr3_aa: CAWSPDWNTGELFF

d_call: -
j_call: TRBJ1-2
cdr3_length: 15
v_call: TRBV12-3/TRBV12-4
clone_size: -
cdr3_nt: TGTGCCAGCAGTTTTCAAGCCGAGCTTAACTATGGCTACACCTTC
cdr3_aa: CASSFQAELNYGYTF

d_call: -
j_call: TRBJ1-4
cdr3_length: 16
v_call: TRBV5-8
clone_size: few
cdr3_nt: TGTGCCAGCAGCTTGGCCAACGCAAGAACTAATGAAAAACTGTTTTTT
cdr3_aa: CASSLANARTNEKLFF

d_call: -
j_call: TRBJ2-1
cdr3_length: 14
v_call: TRBV12-3/TRBV12-4
clone_size: few
cdr3_nt: TGTGCCAGCAGTTTAAACGTAGGTGCTCGTGAGCAGTTCTTC
cdr3_aa: CASSLNVGAREQFF

d_call: -
j_call: TRBJ2-7
cdr3_length: 11
v_call: TRBV7-8
clone_size: -
cdr3_nt: TGTGCCAGCAGCTTAGGGACAGAGCAGTACTTC
cdr3_aa: CASSLGTEQYF

d_call: -
j_call: TRBJ2-7
cdr3_length: 11
v_call: TRBV28
clone_size: few
cdr3_nt: TGTGCCAGCAGGCATACCTACGAGCAGTACTTC
cdr3_aa: CASRHTYEQYF

d_call: TRBD1
j_call: TRBJ2-1
cdr3_length: 15
v_call: TRBV5-1
clone_size: -
cdr3_nt: TGCGCCAGCAGCCCGGAGGGACAGGGTGTCGATGAGCAGTTCTTC
cdr3_aa: CASSPEGQGVDEQFF

d_call: -
j_call: TRBJ2-1
cdr3_length: 13
v_call: TRBV28
clone_size: few
cdr3_nt: TGTGCCAGCAGTTTTCACCCTATCCCCGAGCAGTTCTTC
cdr3_aa: CASSFHPIPEQFF

d_call: -
j_call: TRBJ1-1
cdr3_length: 14
v_call: TRBV20-1
clone_size: -
cdr3_nt: TGCAGTGCTAGAGATCGTAGGACATCCGCTGAAGCTTTCTTT
cdr3_aa: CSARDRRTSAEAFF

d_call: -
j_call: TRBJ2-2
cdr3_length: 17
v_call: TRBV7-8
clone_size: few
cdr3_nt: TGTGCCAGCAGCTTAAGTTCCATCCTGGGGAAAAACGGGGAGCTGTTTTTT
cdr3_aa: CASSLSSILGKNGELFF

d_call: -
j_call: TRBJ2-7
cdr3_length: 14
v_call: TRBV27
clone_size: -
cdr3_nt: TGTGCCAGCAGTTTAGTCAGGGGGGGCTCCGAGCAGTACTTC
cdr3_aa: CASSLVRGGSEQYF

d_call: -
j_call: TRBJ2-5
cdr3_length: 12
v_call: TRBV20-1
clone_size: many
cdr3_nt: TGCAGTGCTAGAGCCCTTGGGGAGACCCAGTACTTC
cdr3_aa: CSARALGETQYF

d_call: TRBD1
j_call: TRBJ2-4
cdr3_length: 19
v_call: TRBV10-3
clone_size: -
cdr3_nt: TGTGCCATCAGTGAGTCCCCCCTTCCCGACAGGGGATGGGGAAACATTCAGTACTTC
cdr3_aa: CAISESPLPDRGWGNIQYF

d_call: -
j_call: TRBJ2-2
cdr3_length: 13
v_call: TRBV19
clone_size: few
cdr3_nt: TGTGCCAGTAGCGCCGTTGGCACCGGGGAGCTGTTTTTT
cdr3_aa: CASSAVGTGELFF